These 21 T cell receptor beta chains were sequenced from one sample in a study of T cells in Graves' hyperthyroidism and ophthalmopathy (dated by TCRdb to the late 2010s). The library was built by means of multiplex PCR. Instrument used: Illumina HiSeq 2000. The TCR beta CDR3 regions were amplified from the RNA transcripts. A first-round RT-PCR of the TCR CDR3 used the HTBI primer set with the Qiagen OneStep RT-PCR kit. TCRdb trimmed the raw reads at Q25, called clones with MiXCR and kept productive beta chains. Each CDR3 protein appears once, grouped with its most common genes and DNA. Across this sample there are roughly 360,000 distinct CDR3 sequences, with 13% seen only once. The ten largest clonotypes hold less than 25% of the sample. What was sequenced was blood. These receptor sequences come from a man in his thirties or forties with Graves' hyperthyroidism that later progressed to Graves' ophthalmopathy.

This clonotype was seen ten or more times. The chain recombines TRBV6-5 with TRBJ2-7, with D possibly being TRBD2 (5 bases). In germline, CDR1 is MNHEY, CDR2 SVGAGI. Trimming shortened V by 0 bases and J by 0 bases, and 12 bases separated the two germline ends. The CDR3 has 16 residues. Here the CDR3 reads CASSYSGDKSSYEQYF. The CDR3 DNA sequence: TGTGCCAGCAGTTACTCGGGAGACAAAAGCTCCTACGAGCAGTACTTC.

The J gene is TRBJ2-3, the V gene TRBV6-6; D possibly corresponds to TRBD1 (5 bases). This CDR3 is built from 14 residues. The germline gives CDR1 MNHNY, CDR2 SVGAGI (reference sequence). Trimming shortened V by 3 bases and J by 4 bases, and 11 bases separated the two germline ends. Written as DNA, the CDR3 is TGTGCCAGCAGTTATTCGGCCAGGGCAGATACGCAGTATTTT. This translates into CASSYSARADTQYF.

This clonotype was seen a handful of times. The chain joins TRBV27 to TRBJ2-1; D unclear. CDR3 size: 14 residues. V lost 6 bases and J 0 bases, leaving 9 bases between the germline ends. Germline CDR1 and CDR2: MNHEY and SMNVEV (reference sequence). For the CDR3, the DNA is TGTGCCAGCAGGGGATCGGGCTCCTACAATGAGCAGTTCTTC. Protein product: CASRGSGSYNEQFF.

As regards this clonotype: A clone one base away is much larger, so this may be a read error. CDR3 amino acids: CASSYGRGNRYNEQFF. The DNA of the CDR3 is TGTGCCAGCAGTTACGGCAGGGGAAATCGCTACAATGAGCAGTTCTTC. This chain uses TRBV6-2 or TRBV6-3 with TRBJ2-1; possible D gene TRBD1, 6 bases. CDR1 MNHEY and CDR2 SVGEGT come from the germline V gene. Trimming removed 2 bases at V and 3 bases at J, with 14 bases between. The CDR3 contains 16 residues.

This clonotype was seen repeatedly, ten times or more. CDR3: CAWALERVGELFF. The CDR3, as DNA: TGTGCCTGGGCTCTAGAGAGAGTCGGGGAGCTGTTTTTT. The chain combines TRBV30 with TRBJ2-2; D remains ambiguous. Trimming cost V 5 bases and J 7 bases, with 14 bases left between them. The CDR3 spans 13 residues. Germline V lookup: CDR1 GTSNPN, CDR2 SVGIG (reference sequence).

In this sample, this clonotype turned up a few times. The chain carries TRBV3-1 and TRBJ2-5, with 7 nucleotides matching TRBD1. Germline assignment: CDR1 LGHDT and CDR2 YNNKEL (reference sequence). The V gene end was trimmed by 4 bases and the J gene end by 3 bases; junction bases not matched to a gene: 14. The CDR3 covers 17 residues. The CDR3: CASSPRTGGGLEETQYF. DNA for the CDR3: TGTGCCAGCAGCCCCAGGACAGGAGGAGGCTTGGAAGAGACCCAGTACTTC.

In its sample, this clonotype was seen many times. The J gene is TRBJ1-3, the V gene TRBV6-1; D possibly corresponds to TRBD1 (6 bases). Germline values: CDR1 MNHNS, CDR2 SASEGT. V was pared by 6 bases and J by 3 bases, with 15 bases between. The CDR3 extends over 15 amino acids. The chain's CDR3 is CASRADRGLGNTIYF. CDR3 DNA sequence: TGTGCCAGCAGGGCGGACAGAGGCCTTGGAAACACCATATATTTT.

The chain is built from TRBV5-4 and TRBJ2-5; 10 bases are shared with TRBD2. CDR3 size: 14 residues. Per the germline V gene, CDR1 is SGHNT and CDR2 is YYREEE (reference sequence). Unmatched junction bases numbered 3, after V lost 3 bases and J lost 4 bases. CDR3 nucleotides: TGTGCCAGCAGCTCTACTAGCGGGGCAGAGACCCAGTACTTC. It codes for CASSSTSGAETQYF.

This clonotype was observed many times. This chain joins TRBV25-1 and TRBJ2-1, with 8 bases aligning to TRBD1. The CDR3 is made up of 16 amino acids. The germline V gene encodes CDR1 MGHDK and CDR2 SYGVNS. V trimming: 5 bases; J trimming: 0 bases; junction bases outside the gene matches: 6. CDR3 protein: CASSSGGSYSYNEQFF. The DNA for the CDR3 is TGTGCCAGCAGTTCAGGGGGCTCTTACTCCTACAATGAGCAGTTCTTC.

This sequence joins TRBV10-1 and TRBJ2-1; D may correspond to TRBD1 or TRBD2 (5 bases each). The CDR3 totals 14 residues. V lost 5 bases and J lost 3, with 11 bases in between. Germline CDR1 is WNHNN and CDR2 is SYGVQD (reference sequence). CDR3 amino acids: CASSRGRDYNEQFF. In nucleotides, the CDR3 is TGCGCCAGCAGTCGGGGCAGGGACTACAATGAGCAGTTCTTC.

As to this clonotype: A much more abundant neighbour one base away suggests this may be a read error. V usage is TRBV27 and J usage is TRBJ2-1; no clear D. Germline V gene lookup returns CDR1 MNHEY and CDR2 SMNVEV (reference sequence). The CDR3 sequence is 12 residues long. This CDR3 reads CARSPSNNEQFF. Written as DNA, the CDR3 is TGTGCCAGAAGCCCCTCCAACAATGAGCAGTTCTTC.

The chain is built from TRBV4-2 and TRBJ2-7; D might be TRBD1 (6 bases). Germline V gives CDR1 LGHNA, CDR2 YNFKEQ. The V end was cut by 0 bases, the J end by 6 bases, with 12 bases between. The length of the CDR3 is 14 residues. CDR3 region: CASSQDLRGTEQYF. Here the CDR3 DNA reads TGTGCCAGCAGCCAAGATTTAAGGGGGACCGAGCAGTACTTC.

This clonotype was observed a handful of times. The rearrangement joins TRBV7-9 to TRBJ2-3, with 8 nucleotides matching TRBD2. Unmatched junction bases numbered 19, after V lost 3 bases and J lost 5 bases. Germline V CDR1 and CDR2: SEHNR, FQNEAQ (reference sequence). CDR3 length: 19 residues. CDR3 amino acids: CASSFFSYRRGGFGDTQYF. The CDR3, as DNA: TGTGCCAGCAGCTTTTTTTCATACCGCCGGGGGGGCTTCGGAGATACGCAGTATTTT.

The table lists this clonotype with a few counts. V is TRBV12-3 or TRBV12-4 and J is TRBJ1-6; no firm D call. V shed 1 base and J shed 9 bases, with 10 bases lying between them. This CDR3 comprises 14 residues. Written as DNA, the CDR3 is TGTGCCAGCAGTTTAGGGGCAAGCGGTTCACCCCTCCACTTT. Translation gives CASSLGASGSPLHF.

This clonotype was seen many times. The chain has TRBV20-1 and TRBJ1-2; possible D gene TRBD1, 5 bases. CDR1 is DFQATT and CDR2 is SNEGSKA in the germline V gene (reference sequence). Trimming stripped 0 bases from V and 6 bases from J, with 14 bases between. The CDR3 runs 14 residues. The CDR3 DNA sequence: TGCAGTGCTAGAGATTTCGGGACGGATCATGGCTACACCTTC. Translation gives CSARDFGTDHGYTF.

In its sample, this clonotype was seen a few times. The chain links TRBV3-1 to TRBJ1-6; D not certain. The V gene lost 2 bases and the J gene lost 2 bases, with 7 bases spanning the gap. From germline, CDR1 is LGHDT and CDR2 YNNKEL (reference sequence). This CDR3 region has 15 residues. CDR3 nucleotides: TGTGCCAGCAGCCAACGTACCGCCTATAATTCACCCCTCCACTTT. Its translation: CASSQRTAYNSPLHF.

The rearrangement links TRBV5-1 to TRBJ2-5; D gene unclear. The CDR3 extends over 14 amino acids. The V end was cut by 0 bases, the J end by 2 bases, with 8 bases between. Germline values: CDR1 SGHRS, CDR2 YFSETQ. The CDR3 loop reads CASSLGQEQETQYF. The CDR3 DNA follows: TGCGCCAGCAGCTTGGGGCAGGAGCAAGAGACCCAGTACTTC. Full variable domain (missing parts from reference TRBV5-1 and TRBJ2-5): KAGVTQTPRYLIKTRGQQVTLSCSPISGHRSVSWYQQTPGQGLQFLFEYFSETQRNKGNFPGRFSGRQFSNSRSEMNVSTLELGDSALYLCASSLGQEQETQYFGPGTRLLVL.

Ten or more counts support this clonotype. V and J are TRBV11-2 and TRBJ1-2; TRBD1 matches 8 bases. V shed 4 bases, J shed 8 bases, and the junction held 6 bases outside the gene matches. The length of the CDR3 is 13 residues. CDR1 is SGHAT and CDR2 is FQNNGV in the germline V gene. The CDR3 nucleotides are TGTGCCAGCAGCTCCAGGACAGGGCTGGGCTACACCTTC. This translates into CASSSRTGLGYTF.

This clonotype was recorded many times. The V call is TRBV2, the J call TRBJ2-5; 11 bases line up with TRBD2. The germline V gene encodes CDR1 SNHLY and CDR2 FYNNEI. V shed 6 bases and J 2 bases; nucleotides not matched to a gene: 5. The CDR3 has 15 residues. CDR3 in amino acids: CASRPGLAAQETQYF. CDR3 DNA sequence: TGTGCCAGCAGACCGGGACTAGCGGCTCAAGAGACCCAGTACTTC. The entire variable domain, with the rest obtained from reference TRBV2 and TRBJ2-5, is as follows: EPEVTQTPSHQVTQMGQEVILRCVPISNHLYFYWYRQILGQKVEFLVSFYNNEISEKSEIFDDQFSVERPDGSNFTLKIRSTKLEDSAMYFCASRPGLAAQETQYFGPGTRLLVL.

This clonotype was counted only a few times. This chain uses TRBV5-1 with TRBJ2-4; 8 bases are a match to TRBD2. Looked up from germline, CDR1 is SGHRS and CDR2 is YFSETQ. The CDR3 loop spans 16 amino acids. Germline trimming cut 1 base from V and 8 bases from J; bases unmatched to any gene: 11. CDR3 amino acids: CASSLLVGGAGDIQYF. The CDR3, as DNA: TGCGCCAGCAGCTTGTTGGTCGGGGGGGCCGGAGACATTCAGTACTTC.

This clonotype has a count of ten or more. The rearrangement uses TRBV11-2 and TRBJ2-1; TRBD1 might be the D (7 bases). V was trimmed by 5 bases and J by 1 base, leaving 12 bases between them. The CDR3 is made up of 15 amino acids. In germline, CDR1 is SGHAT, CDR2 FQNNGV. CDR3 in amino acids: CASSRQGLSYNEQFF. For the CDR3, the DNA is TGTGCCAGCAGCAGACAGGGACTTTCCTACAATGAGCAGTTCTTC.